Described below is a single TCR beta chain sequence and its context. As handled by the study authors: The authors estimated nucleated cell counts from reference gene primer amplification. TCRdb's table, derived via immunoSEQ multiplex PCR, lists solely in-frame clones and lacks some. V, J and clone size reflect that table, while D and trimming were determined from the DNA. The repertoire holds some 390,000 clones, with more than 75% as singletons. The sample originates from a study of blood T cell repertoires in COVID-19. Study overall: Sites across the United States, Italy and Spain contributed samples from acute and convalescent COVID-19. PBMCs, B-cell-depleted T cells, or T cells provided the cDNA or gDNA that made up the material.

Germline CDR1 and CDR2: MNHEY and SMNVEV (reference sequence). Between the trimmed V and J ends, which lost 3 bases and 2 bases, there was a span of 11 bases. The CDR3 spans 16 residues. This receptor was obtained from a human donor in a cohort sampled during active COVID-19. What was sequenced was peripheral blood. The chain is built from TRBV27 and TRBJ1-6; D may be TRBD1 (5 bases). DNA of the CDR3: TGTGCCAGCAGTTTTATAGGGGCCCCCTATAATTCACCCCTCCACTTT. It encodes CASSFIGAPYNSPLHF.